Listed below are T cell receptor beta chains from one sample, sequenced in a study of blood T cell repertoires in COVID-19. Using immunoSEQ multiplex PCR, the repertoire was profiled, and TCRdb retains in-frame clones only, with some absent. The table includes approximately 180,000 clones, roughly 87% detected once. Source material: PBMCs or T cells enriched from blood (not recorded which). The source of these receptors is a woman aged 40-49 years with acute COVID-19. Each CDR3 is given with its conserved first and last residue. D genes are given only for firm matches. Size values are once, few and many counts, or a class for expanded clones, and some rows have none.

v_gene	j_gene	d_gene	abundance	CDR3aa	CDR3nt
TRBV5-4	TRBJ2-1	.	.	CASSSVSSYNEQFF	TGTGCCAGCAGCTCGGTAAGCTCCTACAATGAGCAGTTCTTC
TRBV4-2	TRBJ1-2	.	.	CASSLGEAANYGYTF	TGTGCCAGCAGCCTGGGAGAGGCTGCTAACTATGGCTACACCTTC
TRBV6-5	TRBJ1-6	TRBD1	.	CASRGTGGNNSPLHF	TGTGCCAGCAGGGGAACAGGGGGCAATAATTCACCCCTCCACTTT
TRBV27	TRBJ1-1	TRBD1	.	CASSLYQGDTEAFF	TGTGCCAGCAGTTTATATCAGGGGGACACTGAAGCTTTCTTT
TRBV29-1	TRBJ2-1	TRBD2	.	CSALAVAYNEQFF	TGCAGCGCACTAGCGGTTGCTTACAATGAGCAGTTCTTC
TRBV7-2	TRBJ1-3	.	.	CATTIYSGNTIYF	TGTGCCACGACAATTTACTCTGGAAACACCATATATTTT
TRBV29-1	TRBJ1-1	.	.	CSVFNVGGAFF	TGCAGCGTCTTTAATGTCGGAGGAGCTTTCTTT
TRBV7-2	TRBJ1-2	TRBD1	once	CASSLDRTYGYTF	TGTGCCAGCAGCCTGGACAGGACCTATGGCTACACCTTC
TRBV6-5	TRBJ2-5	.	few	CAIPGGTGSETQYF	TGTGCCATCCCGGGGGGAACAGGGTCAGAGACCCAGTACTTC
TRBV6-2/TRBV6-3	TRBJ2-3	TRBD2	.	CASSPLLAGAKDTQYF	TGTGCCAGCAGTCCCCTCTTAGCGGGAGCGAAAGATACGCAGTATTTT
TRBV19	TRBJ1-1	.	.	CAAGWEENTEAFF	TGTGCCGCCGGCTGGGAGGAGAACACTGAAGCTTTCTTT
TRBV7-2	TRBJ2-1	.	.	CASSFSRNEQFF	TGTGCCAGCAGCTTTTCTCGCAATGAGCAGTTCTTC
TRBV27	TRBJ1-4	TRBD1	.	CASRSTGTGNEKLFF	TGTGCCAGCCGATCCACCGGGACAGGGAATGAAAAACTGTTTTTT
TRBV19	TRBJ2-2	.	.	CASSIGGQSRTGELFF	TGTGCCAGTAGTATAGGTGGACAGAGTAGGACCGGGGAGCTGTTTTTT
TRBV7-6	TRBJ2-1	.	.	CASSLDGNEQFF	TGTGCCAGCAGCTTAGACGGCAATGAGCAGTTCTTC
TRBV20-1	TRBJ1-5	.	.	CSASRTRSNQPQHF	TGCAGTGCTAGTCGGACACGCAGCAATCAGCCCCAGCATTTT
TRBV24-1	TRBJ1-1	TRBD1	.	CATSDRTGVAFF	TGTGCCACCAGTGACCGTACAGGGGTAGCTTTCTTT
TRBV11-3	TRBJ2-2	TRBD2	.	CASSLRRGFGELFF	TGTGCCAGCAGCTTAAGGCGGGGGTTCGGGGAGCTGTTTTTT
TRBV5-1	TRBJ1-5	.	.	CASSLEGGGNQPQHF	TGCGCCAGCAGCTTGGAGGGAGGGGGCAATCAGCCCCAGCATTTT
TRBV11-2	TRBJ2-7	TRBD2	.	CASSLVLSGAPYEQYF	TGTGCCAGCAGCTTAGTTCTTAGCGGGGCTCCCTACGAGCAGTACTTC
TRBV27	TRBJ1-5	.	.	CASSLTRGNQPQHF	TGTGCCAGCAGTTTAACCAGGGGAAATCAGCCCCAGCATTTT
TRBV20-1	TRBJ2-7	.	.	CSASEGRTYEQYF	TGCAGTGCTAGTGAGGGCAGGACCTACGAGCAGTACTTC
TRBV19	TRBJ2-3	TRBD2	.	CASRIRGGSTDTQYF	TGTGCCAGTAGAATTCGCGGGGGAAGCACAGATACGCAGTATTTT
TRBV20-1	TRBJ2-3	TRBD2	.	CSASLPAGVVDTQYF	TGCAGTGCTAGTCTCCCAGCGGGGGTGGTAGATACGCAGTATTTT
TRBV2	TRBJ1-2	.	.	CASAIARNYGYTF	TGTGCCAGCGCGATCGCCAGGAACTATGGCTACACCTTC